These T cell receptor beta chains were read from a single sample in a study of blood T cell repertoires in COVID-19. Here immunoSEQ multiplex PCR was the method, and the copy in TCRdb shows in-frame clones only, minus some. The data show some 94,000 clones, about 87% seen once. Sequencing input: peripheral blood. These receptors were taken from a human donor in a cohort sampled during active COVID-19. The CDR3 runs from the conserved cysteine through the conserved F or W. Fields, in order: D gene, V gene, J gene, clone size, CDR3 DNA, CDR3 protein. The D gene is left open where the match is weak. Clone size, where shown, is once, few, many, or a class for clones that have expanded.

.	TRBV18	TRBJ1-5	.	TGTGCCAGCTCACCCTCCGGGGGTGCTAGCAATCAGCCCCAGCATTTT	CASSPSGGASNQPQHF
TRBD2	TRBV2	TRBJ2-3	.	TGTGCCAGCAGTGACCCGGGGGGGAGGAGAGATACGCAGTATTTT	CASSDPGGRRDTQYF
TRBD1	TRBV28	TRBJ1-2	.	TGTGCCAGCAGTCCACCGGGACAGGGGGCGGGGTATGGCTACACCTTC	CASSPPGQGAGYGYTF
TRBD2	TRBV29-1	TRBJ2-1	.	TGCAGCGTTGAAGGACTAGCGGGACGGCTGAATGAGCAGTTCTTC	CSVEGLAGRLNEQFF
.	TRBV3-1/TRBV3-2	TRBJ2-1	.	TGTGCCAGCAGCCTGAAGGGGGAATCCTACAATGAGCAGTTCTTC	CASSLKGESYNEQFF
TRBD2	TRBV19	TRBJ2-5	.	TGTGCCAGTAGTATTTCGATAGCGGGAGTTCGAGAGACCCAGTACTTC	CASSISIAGVRETQYF
.	TRBV6-5	TRBJ1-1	.	TGTGCCAGCAGGCGGGAGCAGATGGACACTGAAGCTTTCTTT	CASRREQMDTEAFF
.	TRBV4-1	TRBJ1-2	.	TGCGCCAGCAGCCAAGCTAGGGAGGCGAGCTATGGCTACACCTTC	CASSQAREASYGYTF
.	TRBV5-8	TRBJ2-1	.	TGTGCCAGCGGAGGCGGCCCTAGCTCCTACAATGAGCAGTTCTTC	CASGGGPSSYNEQFF
.	TRBV6-5	TRBJ1-4	.	TGTGCCAGCAGAAAATCAGGGGTTAATGAAAAACTGTTTTTT	CASRKSGVNEKLFF
.	TRBV12-2	TRBJ2-5	.	TGTGCAAGTCTGGGGGGAGAGTTCCAAGAGACCCAGTACTTC	CASLGGEFQETQYF
TRBD2	TRBV7-6	TRBJ2-1	.	TGTGCCAGCAGCCGGGGGTATAGCGGGACGGTGAACAATGAGCAGTTCTTC	CASSRGYSGTVNNEQFF
TRBD1	TRBV18	TRBJ1-5	.	TGTGCCAGCTCACCGGGACAGGGAAGCAATCAGCCCCAGCATTTT	CASSPGQGSNQPQHF
.	TRBV12-1	TRBJ2-3	.	TGTGCCAGCAGCTTCCCCAGCGGAATCCTAGATACGCAGTATTTT	CASSFPSGILDTQYF
.	TRBV10-3	TRBJ2-5	.	TGTGCCATCAGTGTGGCATCGGACGTGAGGGGGGAGACCCAGTACTTC	CAISVASDVRGETQYF
.	TRBV28	TRBJ2-3	.	TGTGCCAGCGGTCCCAGTGAAAGCACAGATACGCAGTATTTT	CASGPSESTDTQYF
TRBD2	TRBV18	TRBJ2-3	.	TGTGCCAGCTCACCTGGGACTAGCGGCACAGATACGCAGTATTTT	CASSPGTSGTDTQYF
.	TRBV7-8	TRBJ1-1	.	TGTGCCAGCAGCTTAGCACAGGCTTTTTCTATGAACACTGAAGCTTTCTTT	CASSLAQAFSMNTEAFF
TRBD1	TRBV28	TRBJ1-5	.	TGTGCCAGCACCGGGGGGACAGGGGCCTTTAATCAGCCCCAGCATTTT	CASTGGTGAFNQPQHF
.	TRBV30	TRBJ2-2	.	TGTGCCTGTACCTTGGGGGGCACCGGGGAGCTGTTTTTT	CACTLGGTGELFF
.	TRBV6-5	TRBJ2-7	few	TGTGCCAGCAGTAGTCAGTACCCTTCCTACGAGCAGTACTTC	CASSSQYPSYEQYF
.	TRBV29-1	TRBJ2-1	.	TGCAGCGGCGAGCCCCTCTACAATGAGCAGTTCTTC	CSGEPLYNEQFF
.	TRBV27	TRBJ2-1	.	TGTGCCAGCAGTTTAGAGTATGCCCCTCAGGCCAATGAGCAGTTCTTC	CASSLEYAPQANEQFF
TRBD2	TRBV27	TRBJ2-3	.	TGTGCCAGCAGTTTCCGTAGCGGGAGGTCCCGAGATACGCAGTATTTT	CASSFRSGRSRDTQYF
TRBD2	TRBV7-2	TRBJ2-7	.	TGTGCCAGCAGCTTAGGGACTAGCGTCTCCTACGAGCAGTACTTC	CASSLGTSVSYEQYF
TRBD2	TRBV19	TRBJ2-7	.	TGTGCCAGTAGTATAGCGCTAGCGGGAGGGCGCTGGGACGAGCAGTACTTC	CASSIALAGGRWDEQYF
TRBD2	TRBV9	TRBJ2-1	.	TGTGCCAGCAGCGTAGTCGGGACTAGCGGGAGTTATGAGCAGTTCTTC	CASSVVGTSGSYEQFF
.	TRBV4-1	TRBJ1-2	.	TGCGCCAGCAGGGGAGACAGGCACCCTACTAGGGGCTACACCTTC	CASRGDRHPTRGYTF
TRBD2	TRBV3-1/TRBV3-2	TRBJ2-2	.	TGTGCCAGCAGCCAAGTCGGCGGATCTAGCGGGAGAGGGGAGCTGTTTTTT	CASSQVGGSSGRGELFF
.	TRBV7-9	TRBJ2-5	.	TGTGCCAGCAGCTTAGACCCCCTCTTTGGGGGCAGGGAAGAGACCCAGTACTTC	CASSLDPLFGGREETQYF
.	TRBV5-6	TRBJ2-7	.	TGTGCCAGCAGCTCCTCAGGGGGGAGCTCCTACGAGCAGTACTTC	CASSSSGGSSYEQYF
.	TRBV10-3	TRBJ1-1	.	TGTGCCATCAGTGGGACAGATGCCCGGAACACTGAAGCTTTCTTT	CAISGTDARNTEAFF
.	TRBV5-4	TRBJ1-6	.	TGTGCCAGCAGCTTTTGGAACGGGACACCCCTCCACTTT	CASSFWNGTPLHF
.	TRBV6-7	TRBJ2-3	.	TGTGCCAGCATCGGGTGGGGCACAGATACGCAGTATTTT	CASIGWGTDTQYF
.	TRBV16	TRBJ1-2	.	TGTGCCAGCAGCCACCAACAGGGTTCCTCGCTTGGATATGGCTACACCTTC	CASSHQQGSSLGYGYTF
TRBD1	TRBV28	TRBJ1-5	.	TGTGCCAGCAGTTTTTCTAACCGGGACAGGGGGTTCCTTTTTTTCAATCAGCCCCAGCATTTT	CASSFSNRDRGFLFFNQPQHF
.	TRBV28	TRBJ1-3	few	TGTGCCAGCAGTCGGTTCTCTGGAAACACCATATATTTT	CASSRFSGNTIYF
.	TRBV7-9	TRBJ2-3	.	TGTGCCAGCAGCGGCCGCGGAAAAACGCAGTATTTT	CASSGRGKTQYF
TRBD2	TRBV5-1	TRBJ2-3	.	TGCGCCAGCAGCTCTTTCCCCGGGACTAGCGGGAGAGGAGATACGCAGTATTTT	CASSSFPGTSGRGDTQYF
TRBD1	TRBV19	TRBJ1-5	.	TGTGCCAGTACTGGGACAGGGGGCCATCAGCCCCAGCATTTT	CASTGTGGHQPQHF
.	TRBV24-1	TRBJ2-3	.	TGTGCCACCAGTGATTCTGGACTGGTGCCAGATACGCAGTATTTT	CATSDSGLVPDTQYF
.	TRBV7-8	TRBJ1-1	.	TGTGCCAGCAGCCCCTCGACAGAGAAAGCTTTCTTT	CASSPSTEKAFF
TRBD1	TRBV28	TRBJ2-7	.	TGTGCCAGCACCTTCAGGGACAGGGACACCCACGAGCAGTACTTC	CASTFRDRDTHEQYF
TRBD2	TRBV20-1	TRBJ2-1	.	TGCAGTGCTAGTCTTGGGACTAGCGGGGACGGAAATGAGCAGTTCTTC	CSASLGTSGDGNEQFF